The 13 T cell receptor beta chains listed next were all sequenced from one sample in a study of Tregs in tolerant kidney transplant recipients. Related graft donors supplied nonmyeloablative bone marrow transplants, and mixed chimerism was transient. Sequencing used immunoSEQ multiplex PCR; TCRdb keeps in-frame clones, though not all of them. Its table lists about 10,000 clones. The source material was CD8+ T cells from blood (PBMCs), sampled 24 months after the transplant. The receptors were gathered from a human patient who received a combined kidney and bone marrow transplant. The graft donor may be the source of some T cells.

CDR3 in amino acids: CASSTGGYTGQPQHF. CDR3 bases read: TGTGCCAGTAGTACCGGGGGTTACACGGGACAGCCC. The chain has TRBV19 and TRBJ1-5; maybe TRBD1 (5 bases). The sequence runs out 3 residues before the end of the CDR3; the remainder is reconstructed from the germline J gene. Trimming removed 4 bases at V and 7 bases at J, with 17 bases between. The CDR3 is 15 residues long. Germline assignment: CDR1 LNHDA and CDR2 SQIVND (reference sequence). Using reference TRBV19 and TRBJ1-5 for the parts outside the CDR3, the full variable domain is DGGITQSPKYLFRKEGQNVTLSCEQNLNHDAMYWYRQDPGQGLRLIYYSQIVNDFQKGDIAEGYSVSREKKESFPLTVTSAQKNPTAFYLCASSTGGYTGQPQHFGDGTRLSIL.

For this clone: The read ends 3 residues before the CDR3 terminus; that terminus is restored from the germline J gene. The chain combines TRBV5-1 with TRBJ2-7; 7 nucleotides match TRBD1. The V gene's germline CDR1 is SGHRS and CDR2 YFSETQ. V lost 0 bases to trimming and J lost 6 bases; unmatched junction nucleotides: 6. The CDR3 runs 14 residues. CDR3 bases read: TGCGCCAGCAGCTTGGTAACAGGGGCCCTCGAG. Translated, it gives CASSLVTGALE. The full CDR3 protein is CASSLVTGALEQYF.

In the case of this clone: Read data end 3 residues before the CDR3 end; the end is taken from the germline J gene. The chain links TRBV29-1 to TRBJ2-7, with 9 bases fitting TRBD2. V was pared by 5 bases and J by 4 bases, with 3 bases of the junction left unmatched. The V gene's germline CDR1 is SQVTM and CDR2 ANQGSEA. The CDR3 sequence is 12 residues long. The sequenced CDR3 bases are TGCAGCGTTTTCAGCGGGAGGTACGAG. It yields the protein CSVFSGRYE. The entire CDR3 reads CSVFSGRYEQYF.

A word on this clone: The read terminates 3 residues before the CDR3 end, so the remaining end is supplied by the germline J gene. V usage is TRBV5-1 and J usage is TRBJ2-7; 8 bases map to TRBD1. V shed 4 bases and J 3 bases; nucleotides not matched to a gene: 9. CDR3 length: 15 amino acids. The germline CDR1 and CDR2 sequences are SGHRS and YFSETQ. CDR3 protein: CASSHRQGLVYEQYF. The DNA read from the CDR3 is TGCGCCAGCAGCCACCGACAGGGGTTGGTCTACGAG.

As regards this clone: The CDR3 end is not reached by the read, which stops 3 residues before it; the germline J gene fills it in. The chain links TRBV18 to TRBJ2-7, with D uncertain. There are 17 residues in the CDR3. V was shortened by 4 bases and J by 2 bases, with 21 bases between the two germline ends. Looked up from germline, CDR1 is KGHSH and CDR2 is LQKENI. The CDR3 DNA, read in part, is TGTGCCAGCTCACGTCTATTGGTTGGGCAGGCGACCTACGAG. It translates to CASSRLLVGQATYE. In full, the CDR3 reads CASSRLLVGQATYEQYF.

A word on this clone: Read sequence stops 3 residues before the CDR3 end, and the germline J gene provides the missing end. The chain recombines TRBV7-2 with TRBJ2-7; TRBD2 aligns across 9 bases. V lost 5 bases, J lost 0 bases, and 5 bases stayed unmatched. The CDR3 totals 15 residues. Germline values: CDR1 SGHTA, CDR2 FQGNSA. The CDR3 bases that were read are TGTGCCAGCAGCCCTAGCGGGACCAGCTCCTACGAG. Translating it yields CASSPSGTSSYE. The full CDR3 is CASSPSGTSSYEQYF.

Turning to this clone: The read ends 3 residues shy of where the CDR3 ends; the end is completed using the germline J gene. This chain connects TRBV29-1 to TRBJ1-1; no clear D. This CDR3 is built from 12 residues. V shed 4 bases and J shed 1 base, with 7 bases lying between them. From germline, CDR1 is SQVTM and CDR2 ANQGSEA. The part of the CDR3 DNA that was read is TGCAGCGTTGTTAGCTCGAACACTGAA. Translating it yields CSVVSSNTE. The CDR3 as a whole reads CSVVSSNTEAFF. Filled out from reference TRBV29-1 and TRBJ1-1, the complete variable domain reads SAVISQKPSRDICQRGTSLTIQCQVDSQVTMMFWYRQQPGQSLTLIATANQGSEATYESGFVIDKFPISRPNLTFSTLTVSNMSPEDSSIYLCSVVSSNTEAFFGQGTRLTVV.

Regarding this clone: The sequence runs out 3 residues before the end of the CDR3; the remainder is reconstructed from the germline J gene. V usage is TRBV5-4 and J usage is TRBJ2-7; possible D gene TRBD2, 6 bases. The CDR3 has 16 residues. The germline V gene encodes CDR1 SGHNT and CDR2 YYREEE (reference sequence). The V and J ends lost 4 bases and 2 bases respectively, with 19 bases between them. The CDR3 bases that were read are TGTGCCAGCAGCGGGCCCCGCGGGGAGGTAGCCTACGAG. Translation: CASSGPRGEVAYE. The entire CDR3 protein reads CASSGPRGEVAYEQYF.

Details on this clone: The CDR3 end is not reached by the read, which stops 3 residues before it; the germline J gene fills it in. The rearrangement links TRBV7-8 to TRBJ2-7, with TRBD2 identical over 8 bases. V shed 5 bases, J shed 2 bases, and the junction held 8 bases outside the gene matches. The V gene's germline CDR1 is SGHVS and CDR2 FQNEAQ. CDR3 length: 15 amino acids. The chain's CDR3 is CASSQEGLVAYEQYF. The covered CDR3 bases are TGTGCCAGCAGCCAAGAGGGACTAGTCGCCTACGAG.

Of note for this clone: The DNA ends 3 residues before the CDR3 does, and the rest of the CDR3 is filled in from the germline J gene. The V gene is TRBV18, the J gene TRBJ2-7; weak D call: TRBD1 (6 bases). The CDR3 has 16 amino acids. Trimming removed 3 bases at V and 2 bases at J, with 17 bases between. Germline V gives CDR1 KGHSH, CDR2 LQKENI. Partial CDR3 DNA: TGTGCCAGCTCACCGACCGACAGGAGTACCCCCTACGAG. It is translated as CASSPTDRSTPYE. The whole CDR3 region reads CASSPTDRSTPYEQYF. Full variable domain (missing parts from reference TRBV18 and TRBJ2-7): NAGVMQNPRHLVRRRGQEARLRCSPMKGHSHVYWYRQLPEEGLKFMVYLQKENIIDESGMPKERFSAEFPKEGPSILRIQQVVRGDSAAYFCASSPTDRSTPYEQYFGPGTRLTVT.

As for this clone: The read ends 3 residues early relative to the CDR3; the germline J gene fills the gap. This chain uses TRBV6-2 or TRBV6-3 with TRBJ2-5; TRBD2 agrees at 7 bases. Per germline, CDR1 MNHEY and CDR2 SVGEGT. The CDR3 runs 14 residues. After removal of 6 bases from V and 5 bases from J, the junction contained 9 bases not matched to a gene. CDR3 bases read: TGTGCCAGCAGCCCCGTTCTAGCGGTGGAGACC. This codes for CASSPVLAVET. Given in full, the CDR3 is CASSPVLAVETQYF.

In the case of this clone: Read coverage stops 3 residues before the CDR3 terminus; the germline J gene supplies the remainder. The chain employs TRBV27 and TRBJ1-5, with a possible D match to TRBD1 (6 bases). The CDR3 spans 12 residues. Germline V gene sequence: CDR1 MNHEY, CDR2 SMNVEV (reference sequence). Trimming shortened V by 8 bases and J by 4 bases, and 9 bases separated the two germline ends. Partial CDR3 DNA: TGTGCCAGCGGGACACCGAATCAGCCC. This translates into CASGTPNQP. The CDR3 in full is CASGTPNQPQHF.

Concerning this clone itself: The read terminates 3 residues before the CDR3 end, so the remaining end is supplied by the germline J gene. The V and J genes are TRBV5-1 and TRBJ2-1, with 8 positions matching TRBD2. Germline CDR1 and CDR2: SGHRS and YFSETQ. CDR3 size: 17 residues. Trimming cost V 4 bases and J 4 bases; bases outside gene matches: 13. CDR3 amino acids: CASSGDPAGVWYNEQFF. The sequenced part of the CDR3 DNA is TGCGCCAGCAGCGGGGACCCAGCGGGAGTATGGTACAATGAG.